This section outlines one TCR beta chain sequence together with its context. Its antigen is not known. The data were obtained in a study of T-cell reconstitution after alpha-beta-depleted transplantation in children. CDR1 LGHNA and CDR2 YSLEER come from the germline V gene. This CDR3 has 15 residues. V dropped 4 bases and J dropped 3; count of bases not matched to a gene: 6. Unique molecular identifiers were used to barcode this TCRbeta library. TCRdb redid the calling of the PCR reads with MiXCR, one entry per CDR3 protein. Found here are hundreds of thousands of distinct CDR3 sequences, around 9.1% of them singletons; the top ten hold around 7.5%. Notes on the study in general: Several hundred graft clones that had expanded were reportedly the source of alpha-beta T cells about two months after transplant.

This rearrangement joins TRBV4-3 to TRBJ2-7; TRBD1 aligns across 10 bases. The TCR sequence derives from a boy younger than two with acute myeloid leukemia, due to receive a stem cell transplant. The specimen comprised PBMCs, sampled before TCRalphabeta/CD19-depleted stem cell transplant. Here the CDR3 DNA reads TGCGCCAGCAGCCCTCGGGACAGGGGTGGCTACGAGCAGTACTTC. Translating gives CASSPRDRGGYEQYF.